The entry that follows covers one T cell receptor (beta chain) sequence. What it binds is unknown. Healthy bone marrow donors made up the donors. The trim removed 0 bases at V and 7 bases at J, leaving 9 bases unmatched. CDR3 length: 16 residues. The V gene's germline CDR1 is LNHDA and CDR2 SQIVND (reference sequence). With 60 Vbeta and 13 Jbeta primers, the PCR was carried out. Sequencing was performed with immunoSEQ multiplex PCR; in TCRdb, only in-frame clones are kept and a portion is missing. Of 250,000 or so clones listed, about 84% are singletons. The sample belongs to a study of cytomegalovirus exposure and HLA in healthy donors. General study points: With later analysis, a missense DCLRE1C variant became linked to TCR beta V- and J-gene trimming. The authors listed over 150 TCR beta chains as cytomegalovirus-associated. Links to common viral pathogens appeared, in a later analysis, for several of the most significant clusters.

Sequencing was carried out using PBMCs. The origin of this receptor is a human donor in good health. The chain employs TRBV19 and TRBJ2-1, with 7 bases identical to TRBD1. The CDR3 reads CASSIDPTGRMNEQFF. CDR3 nucleotides: TGTGCCAGTAGTATAGATCCGACAGGGCGGATGAATGAGCAGTTCTTC.